Listed here are 11 T cell receptor beta chains from one sample, sequenced in a study of early T cells in non-severe SARS-CoV-2 infection. TCRdb reanalysed the 5' RACE reads using MiXCR and keeps one entry per CDR3 protein. Among about 85,000 distinct CDR3 sequences, 14% were seen once, and the ten largest hold 5.5% to 8%. Sequenced sample: whole blood. Source of these receptors: an adult who was a healthcare worker with PCR-confirmed SARS-CoV-2 infection or an uninfected control (not recorded which).

This clonotype showed up many times. V usage is TRBV5-1 and J usage is TRBJ2-1; the match to TRBD2 covers 14 bases. J was trimmed by 3 bases and V by 4 bases; bases with no gene match: 6. This CDR3 is 17 amino acids long. The V gene's germline CDR1 is SGHRS and CDR2 YFSETQ. CDR3 amino acids: CASSPTSGRAIYNEQFF. DNA of the CDR3: TGCGCCAGCAGCCCGACTAGCGGGAGGGCCATCTACAATGAGCAGTTCTTC.

This clonotype was seen a few times. J is TRBJ2-7 and V is TRBV14; 10 bases match TRBD1. V shed 1 base and J 1 base; nucleotides not matched to a gene: 7. The CDR3 length is 17 residues. Germline V gene sequence: CDR1 SGHDN, CDR2 FVKESK. CDR3 nucleotides: TGTGCCAGCAGCCAAGCGGGACAGGGGAGGAAATCCTACGAGCAGTACTTC. Protein: CASSQAGQGRKSYEQYF.

This clonotype appeared once. J is TRBJ2-7 and V is TRBV7-2; weak D call: TRBD2 (5 bases). This CDR3 has 13 residues. Germline CDR1 reads SGHTA; CDR2 reads FQGNSA. V lost 5 bases, J lost 3 bases, and 11 bases lay in between. CDR3 in amino acids: CASSRARDYEQYF. CDR3 sequence (DNA): TGTGCCAGCAGCCGAGCCCGGGACTACGAGCAGTACTTC.

V is TRBV29-1 and J is TRBJ2-6; D ambiguous. Germline V gene sequence: CDR1 SQVTM, CDR2 ANQGSEA. With 3 bases removed from V and 1 base from J, the gap between germline ends came to 10 bases. The CDR3 consists of 15 residues. The DNA of the CDR3 is TGCAGCGTTGAGGACGGTAGATCTGGGGCCAACGTCCTGACTTTC. It specifies CSVEDGRSGANVLTF. The variable domain in full, with the rest retrieved from reference TRBV29-1 and TRBJ2-6, is SAVISQKPSRDICQRGTSLTIQCQVDSQVTMMFWYRQQPGQSLTLIATANQGSEATYESGFVIDKFPISRPNLTFSTLTVSNMSPEDSSIYLCSVEDGRSGANVLTFGAGSRLTVL.

In its sample, this clonotype was seen a few times. The genes are TRBV4-1 and TRBJ1-2, with D uncertain. This CDR3 contains 16 residues. Trimming took off 2 bases at V and 7 bases at J, with 20 bases between the two ends. CDR1 is MGHRA and CDR2 is YSYEKL in the germline V gene. The CDR3: CASSQLLSGMVFGYTF. Here the CDR3 DNA reads TGCGCCAGCAGCCAATTACTATCTGGGATGGTGTTTGGCTACACCTTC.

This clonotype was picked up a small number of times. This CDR3 reads CASSEGRGRADTQYF. DNA for the CDR3: TGTGCCAGCAGTGAAGGTAGGGGCCGGGCAGATACGCAGTATTTT. The genes are TRBV2 and TRBJ2-3, with a possible D match to TRBD1 (5 bases). Trimming shortened V by 1 base and J by 4 bases, and 12 bases separated the two germline ends. The CDR3 is made up of 15 amino acids. Germline V gives CDR1 SNHLY, CDR2 FYNNEI.

The chain links TRBV18 to TRBJ2-7; 9 bases line up with TRBD2. This CDR3 is 16 amino acids long. J was trimmed by 2 bases and V by 4 bases; bases with no gene match: 9. Germline V gene lookup returns CDR1 KGHSH and CDR2 LQKENI. CDR3 sequence reads: CASSRSSGTITYEQYF. DNA of the CDR3: TGTGCCAGCTCACGTTCTAGCGGGACTATTACCTACGAGCAGTACTTC.

This clonotype was detected a few times. The CDR3, as DNA: TGTGCCAGTATTGTGACGGGCCTCGCCGGAGACTACACCTTC. It specifies CASIVTGLAGDYTF. The chain links TRBV19 to TRBJ1-2, with D uncertain. Germline assignment: CDR1 LNHDA and CDR2 SQIVND (reference sequence). V was pared by 7 bases and J by 10 bases, with 22 bases between. CDR3 length: 14 residues.

Details on this clonotype: Mismatch with germline at one junction end may stem from a read error. V and J are TRBV7-2 and TRBJ2-1, with D perhaps TRBD1 or TRBD2 (5 bases each). CDR1 and CDR2 (germline): SGHTA, FQGNSA. This CDR3 is 14 amino acids long. The CDR3: CASSSRPQAGGASF. DNA for the CDR3: TGTGCCAGCAGCTCCCGCCCCCAGGCGGGTGGGGCGTCCTTC.

The sample holds a few counts of this clonotype. The J gene is TRBJ1-2, the V gene TRBV29-1; TRBD1 matches 8 bases. V shed 0 bases, J shed 7 bases, and the junction held 10 bases outside the gene matches. CDR1 is SQVTM and CDR2 is ANQGSEA in the germline V gene. The CDR3 has 15 amino acids. CDR3 DNA: TGCAGCGTTGAAGATGGCCACAGGGGGACCGCTGGCTACACCTTC. It encodes CSVEDGHRGTAGYTF.

V and J are TRBV10-1 and TRBJ1-2, with a tentative D call TRBD1 (6 bases). The germline V gene encodes CDR1 WNHNN and CDR2 SYGVQD (reference sequence). Trimming cost V 3 bases and J 2 bases, with 13 bases left between them. The CDR3 covers 15 residues. The CDR3 DNA follows: TGCGCCAGCAGTGACAGGGCAGGGGTCAACTATGGCTACACCTTC. Translating gives CASSDRAGVNYGYTF.